This T cell receptor beta chain is from a study of blood T cell repertoires in COVID-19. Study processing details: Reference gene primer amplification gave nucleated cell count estimates. TCRdb's table, derived via immunoSEQ multiplex PCR, lists solely in-frame clones and lacks some. V and J calls plus clone size are reproduced from that table; the DNA served to infer D and trimming. This sample yields approximately 290,000 clones, of which around nine tenths are seen a single time; roughly 1.1% belongs to the top ten. The V gene's germline CDR1 is SQVTM and CDR2 ANQGSEA. This CDR3 is 17 amino acids long. V was pared by 3 bases and J by 4 bases, with 17 bases of the junction left unmatched. Assignments of participants to cohorts depended upon their own reported clinical history.

The chain is built from TRBV29-1 and TRBJ1-2; 7 nucleotides match TRBD1. The sequence was obtained from a woman in her 30s who had recovered from COVID-19. Sequencing input: PBMCs or T cells enriched from blood (not recorded which). CDR3 sequence: CSVEGQGIAAGGYGYTF. The CDR3 nucleotides read TGCAGCGTTGAGGGTCAGGGCATAGCAGCAGGGGGCTATGGCTACACCTTC.